This T cell receptor (beta chain) was sequenced during a study of high-grade serous ovarian cancer treatment subgroups. Looking at the study overall: On average, just over 14,000 reads and under 9,000 unique TCR beta rearrangements were obtained per sample.

As for this clone: Its specificity is unknown.

Study outcomes and limitations: TCR clonal relatedness correlated positively with neoantigen level. Without spatial data, bulk sequencing limits insight into HGSC tumor diversity. The analyses considered CDR3 and ignored CDR1 and CDR2.

Tumor tissue was taken before any definitive surgery or chemotherapy was given. Germline trimming cut 3 bases from V and 5 bases from J; bases unmatched to any gene: 4. The length of the CDR3 is 14 residues. Germline V gives CDR1 LNHNV, CDR2 YYDKDF (reference sequence). Sequenced by immunoSEQ multiplex PCR; TCRdb stores in-frame clones only, minus some. Of fewer than 6,500 clones in the sample, approximately 70% were seen once. What was sequenced was tumor tissue. The V and J genes are TRBV15 and TRBJ2-5; TRBD1 aligns across 9 bases. The TCR was taken from a human donor with high-grade serous ovarian cancer. CDR3 sequence reads: CATSREDRGETQYF. The CDR3 DNA sequence: TGTGCCACCAGCAGGGAAGACAGGGGGGAGACCCAGTACTTC.